The sample holds many counts of the clone carrying this T cell receptor (beta chain). Its antigen is not identified. Samples came from axillary lymph nodes draining the breast cancer. TCRdb ran MiXCR on the multiplex PCR reads and lists one entry per CDR3 protein. The table records about 130,000 distinct CDR3 sequences, around 20% of them present only once. This sample was included in a study of breast tumors, draining lymph nodes, adjacent tissues. Study conclusions and caveats: That most tumor T cells come from lymph nodes remained unproven.

Germline CDR1 is SGHDN and CDR2 is FVKESK. V lost 1 base and J 7 bases, leaving 10 bases between the germline ends. CDR3 length equals 14 residues. Specimen: axillary lymph node tissue. The V call is TRBV14, the J call TRBJ2-2, with D tentatively TRBD2 (5 bases). The TCR was taken from a female donor with breast cancer. Some clones in this sample may be carry-over from other donors' samples. The CDR3 region is CASSQVAGLGELFF. The CDR3 DNA reads as TGTGCCAGCAGCCAAGTTGCGGGCCTCGGGGAGCTGTTTTTT. The full variable domain, with the rest looked up from reference TRBV14 and TRBJ2-2, is EAGVTQFPSHSVIEKGQTVTLRCDPISGHDNLYWYRRVMGKEIKFLLHFVKESKQDESGMPNNRFLAERTGGTYSTLKVQPAELEDSGVYFCASSQVAGLGELFFGEGSRLTVL.